These 23 T cell receptor beta chains were sequenced from one sample in a study of T-cell reconstitution after alpha-beta-depleted transplantation in children. Unique molecular identifiers tagged the TCRbeta library. TCRdb re-derived calls from the PCR reads in MiXCR, one entry per CDR3 protein. The table includes hundreds of thousands of distinct CDR3 sequences, roughly a tenth detected once. Sample: PBMCs from the stem cell graft donor, taken from the stem cell graft. All receptors derive from a human donor who donated a stem cell graft to a child with acute myeloid leukemia.

This clonotype was seen at least ten times. The chain links TRBV3-1 to TRBJ2-7; TRBD2 matches 7 bases. The ends lost 4 bases at V and 7 bases at J; junction bases unmatched: 1. From germline, CDR1 is LGHDT and CDR2 YNNKEL (reference sequence). CDR3 length equals 11 residues. The CDR3: CASSRGGEQYF. In nucleotides, the CDR3 is TGTGCCAGCAGCCGGGGGGGTGAGCAGTACTTC.

This clonotype has just a few counts. The rearrangement joins TRBV5-1 to TRBJ1-1; D perhaps matches TRBD1 (6 bases). CDR3 length: 12 residues. Trimming pared 9 bases from V and 1 base from J, leaving 10 bases between. Germline V gene data show CDR1 as SGHRS and CDR2 as YFSETQ. CDR3 DNA sequence: TGCGCCACCAGGGACAAGAACACTGAAGCTTTCTTT. It encodes CATRDKNTEAFF.

This clonotype has a count of ten or more. The V gene is TRBV7-3, the J gene TRBJ2-1, with unresolved D. The CDR3 contains 15 residues. Trimming stripped 2 bases from V and 9 bases from J, with 17 bases between. Germline V lookup: CDR1 SGHTA, CDR2 FQGTGA. The CDR3 spells CASSLDPQYISEQFF. CDR3 nucleotides: TGTGCCAGCAGCTTAGACCCCCAGTATATCAGTGAGCAGTTCTTC.

This chain connects TRBV2 to TRBJ1-1; 7 bases are a match to TRBD1. Trimming took 3 bases from V and 8 from J; bases not matched to a gene: 6. Germline CDR1 and CDR2: SNHLY and FYNNEI. The CDR3 runs to 13 residues. The CDR3 loop is CASSDEVGGEAFF. In nucleotides, the CDR3 is TGTGCCAGCAGTGATGAAGTAGGGGGCGAAGCTTTCTTT.

This chain joins TRBV24-1 and TRBJ2-2; 7 bases line up with TRBD2. The CDR3 loop spans 17 amino acids. CDR1 and CDR2 from the germline V gene are KGHDR and SFDVKD. The J segment lost 5 bases and the V segment lost 0 bases, leaving 8 bases of the junction unmatched. CDR3 sequence (DNA): TGTGCCACCAGTGATTTGCAAGAGCGGGAAGGAACCGGGGAGCTGTTTTTT. Translated, it gives CATSDLQEREGTGELFF.

This chain's CDR3 is CASSGMGANTEAFF. As DNA, the CDR3 is TGTGCCAGCAGTGGGATGGGGGCGAACACTGAAGCTTTCTTT. The chain employs TRBV2 and TRBJ1-1, with a weak D call TRBD1 (6 bases). V was shortened by 4 bases and J by 1 base, with 10 bases between the two germline ends. Germline CDR1 is SNHLY and CDR2 is FYNNEI. This CDR3 contains 14 residues.

The chain uses TRBV20-1 and TRBJ2-1; the match to TRBD1 covers 10 bases. The V gene end was trimmed by 6 bases and the J gene end by 7 bases; junction bases not matched to a gene: 6. The germline CDR1 and CDR2 sequences are DFQATT and SNEGSKA (reference sequence). This CDR3 is 13 amino acids long. Here the CDR3 reads CSAPGQGINEQFF. The CDR3 bases are TGCAGTGCCCCGGGACAGGGGATAAATGAGCAGTTCTTC.

The chain employs TRBV7-2 and TRBJ2-5; TRBD2 matches 8 bases. Germline values: CDR1 SGHTA, CDR2 FQGNSA. The CDR3 is 17 amino acids. V lost 1 base, J lost 4 bases, and 11 bases stayed unmatched. The CDR3 region has the DNA TGTGCCAGCAGCTTAGGCCGAGCGGGAGTATTACTAGAGACCCAGTACTTC. Translation: CASSLGRAGVLLETQYF.

This rearrangement joins TRBV7-3 to TRBJ2-5, with 10 positions matching TRBD2. The germline V gene has CDR1 SGHTA and CDR2 FQGTGA. CDR3 size: 18 residues. V was pared by 2 bases and J by 3 bases, with 12 bases of the junction left unmatched. The CDR3 spells CASSLCRGLAGVEETQYF. CDR3 DNA: TGTGCCAGCAGCTTATGTCGCGGGCTAGCGGGAGTTGAAGAGACCCAGTACTTC.

The chain recombines TRBV6-1 with TRBJ1-1; TRBD1 matches at 8 bases. Germline V gene sequence: CDR1 MNHNS, CDR2 SASEGT. Trimming removed 5 bases from V and 11 bases from J; junction bases left unmatched: 13. The CDR3 runs 14 residues. The CDR3 reads CASSPHQTGAAAFF. The DNA for the CDR3 is TGTGCCAGCAGTCCCCACCAGACAGGGGCCGCGGCTTTCTTT.

Notes on this clonotype: At one end the junction does not follow the germline gene, possibly because of a read error. The chain is built from TRBV28 and TRBJ2-7; 7 bases fit TRBD2. The CDR3 totals 14 residues. CDR1 and CDR2 (germline): MDHEN, SYDVKM. In nucleotides, the CDR3 is TGTGCCAGCGGTTTGGGGGGGGACTATTACGAGCAGTACTTC. It specifies CASGLGGDYYEQYF. Based on the CDR3 plus reference TRBV28 and TRBJ2-7, the full variable domain is DVKVTQSSRYLVKRTGEKVFLECVQDMDHENMFWYRQDPGLGLRLIYFSYDVKMKEKGDIPEGYSVSREKKERFSLILESASTNQTSMYLCASGLGGDYYEQYFGPGTRLTVT.

The rearrangement links TRBV9 to TRBJ1-1; no definite D call. This CDR3 comprises 13 residues. Trimming removed 5 bases at V and 0 bases at J, with 8 bases between. CDR1 and CDR2 (germline): SGDLS, YYNGEE. The chain's CDR3 is CASRGLMNTEAFF. CDR3 DNA: TGTGCCAGCAGAGGTCTCATGAACACTGAAGCTTTCTTT. The full variable domain, in which reference TRBV9 and TRBJ1-1 provide the parts outside the CDR3, is DSGVTQTPKHLITATGQRVTLRCSPRSGDLSVYWYQQSLDQGLQFLIQYYNGEERAKGNILERFSAQQFPDLHSELNLSSLELGDSALYFCASRGLMNTEAFFGQGTRLTVV.

V usage is TRBV7-3 and J usage is TRBJ2-3; the D gene is possibly TRBD1 (5 bases). The germline gives CDR1 SGHTA, CDR2 FQGTGA. The CDR3 is 15 amino acids. V was trimmed by 5 bases and J by 3 bases, leaving 15 bases between them. CDR3 sequence: CASSPRARVTDTQYF. The DNA of the CDR3 is TGTGCCAGCAGCCCAAGGGCCAGGGTGACAGATACGCAGTATTTT.

This clonotype was recorded many times. The chain combines TRBV5-1 with TRBJ2-7; D unclear. Trimming took 5 bases from V and 5 from J, leaving 14 bases between them. The CDR3 extends over 13 amino acids. Germline CDR1 reads SGHRS; CDR2 reads YFSETQ. The CDR3 region is CASSYREGNEQYF. Here the CDR3 DNA reads TGCGCCAGCAGTTATAGGGAAGGCAACGAGCAGTACTTC. Drawing the rest from reference TRBV5-1 and TRBJ2-7, the complete variable domain is KAGVTQTPRYLIKTRGQQVTLSCSPISGHRSVSWYQQTPGQGLQFLFEYFSETQRNKGNFPGRFSGRQFSNSRSEMNVSTLELGDSALYLCASSYREGNEQYFGPGTRLTVT.

This clonotype was observed a handful of times. The CDR3 loop reads CASSLGPPGGSNPEQYF. CDR3 DNA sequence: TGTGCCAGCAGCTTAGGTCCCCCCGGGGGATCTAATCCCGAGCAGTACTTC. The rearrangement links TRBV7-2 to TRBJ2-7; a possible D gene is TRBD2 (6 bases). V was clipped by 1 base and J by 6 bases, with 22 bases between them. CDR1 and CDR2 from the germline V gene are SGHTA and FQGNSA. This CDR3 spans 17 amino acids.

Only a few counts were recorded for this clonotype. V is TRBV7-2 and J is TRBJ1-5; D is unclear. Germline V gives CDR1 SGHTA, CDR2 FQGNSA. Trimming stripped 6 bases from V and 9 bases from J, with 15 bases between. There are 13 residues in the CDR3. CDR3 nucleotide sequence: TGTGCCAGCAGGGGCAAATCTCTCCCGCCCCAGCATTTT. It yields the protein CASRGKSLPPQHF.

Only a few counts were recorded for this clonotype. V is TRBV20-1 and J is TRBJ2-4, with TRBD2 matching over 11 bases. CDR1 is DFQATT, CDR2 SNEGSKA, per germline (reference sequence). The CDR3 is 15 residues long. Trimming cost V 3 bases and J 7 bases; bases outside gene matches: 8. The DNA for the CDR3 is TGCAGTGCTAGCTTAGTAGCGGGAGGGCGGAACATTCAGTACTTC. Its translation is CSASLVAGGRNIQYF.

With regard to this clonotype: The junction does not match germline at one end; this may be a read error. The CDR3 nucleotides are TGTGCCAGCAGGAAGACCCGGGACGCAGGGCAAGAGGCCCAGTACTTC. It is translated as CASRKTRDAGQEAQYF. The V call is TRBV7-9, the J call TRBJ2-5; D might be TRBD1 or TRBD2, each matching 5 bases. CDR1 and CDR2 (germline): SEHNR, FQNEAQ (reference sequence). CDR3 length: 16 residues.

This clonotype was picked up a small number of times. The chain employs TRBV29-1 and TRBJ2-1; TRBD1 matches 11 bases. The CDR3 runs to 15 residues. V dropped 7 bases and J dropped 5; count of bases not matched to a gene: 10. Germline assignment: CDR1 SQVTM and CDR2 ANQGSEA. The CDR3 nucleotides read TGCAGCGCCCCTCCCCCGGACAGGGGGCACAATGAGCAGTTCTTC. It yields the protein CSAPPPDRGHNEQFF.

The rearrangement uses TRBV6-1 and TRBJ1-1, with D perhaps TRBD1 (6 bases). V was pared by 2 bases and J by 0 bases, with 13 bases between. The CDR3 runs 16 residues. Germline CDR1 and CDR2: MNHNS and SASEGT. DNA for the CDR3: TGTGCCAGCAGTGAACAACAGGGCTACATGAACACTGAAGCTTTCTTT. This translates into CASSEQQGYMNTEAFF.

The chain is built from TRBV12-3 or TRBV12-4 and TRBJ1-1, with D perhaps TRBD1 (5 bases). The V gene lost 6 bases and the J gene lost 3 bases, with 20 bases spanning the gap. This CDR3 is 16 amino acids long. The CDR3 protein is CASSPGKGTGDTEAFF. CDR3 nucleotide sequence: TGTGCCAGCAGCCCCGGCAAGGGGACGGGGGACACTGAAGCTTTCTTT.

This clonotype has only a few counts. This chain joins TRBV7-9 and TRBJ2-2; D call uncertain. The CDR3 covers 14 residues. Trimming left V 0 bases short and J 8 bases short, with 10 bases between. The V gene's germline CDR1 is SEHNR and CDR2 FQNEAQ (reference sequence). For the CDR3, the DNA is TGTGCCAGCAGCTTAGCATCCTTCCCGGGGGAGCTGTTTTTT. It yields the protein CASSLASFPGELFF.

This clonotype was counted only a few times. The V call is TRBV4-3, the J call TRBJ2-1; D is unclear. CDR1 and CDR2 (germline): LGHNA, YSLEER. This CDR3 region has 13 residues. Trimming removed 1 base from V and 8 bases from J, with 9 bases in between. CDR3 residues: CASSQGRVYEQFF. CDR3 sequence (DNA): TGCGCCAGCAGCCAAGGCCGAGTGTATGAGCAGTTCTTC.